This T cell receptor beta chain derives from a study of cytomegalovirus exposure and HLA in healthy donors (dated by TCRdb to 2016 to 2017). Turning to the overall study: The roughly 700 repertoires of the first cohort and the roughly 120 validation repertoires were produced on the same platform, according to a later analysis. The study aimed to test whether signatures of past pathogen exposure could be identified by cataloging public T cell receptors. In addition to the first cohort of 666 subjects, a separate validation cohort of under 150 different subjects was used. To predict cytomegalovirus infection status, the study brought together high-throughput TCR immunosequencing, statistical association of individual TCRs with disease status, and machine learning. What the authors observed across the whole study: In the study, 164 TCR beta chains were listed as associated with cytomegalovirus. The validation cohort had no HLA typing available for a later analysis, so co-occurrence within that cohort was assessed over all 120 or so repertoires. According to the authors, the approach could potentially be generalized to other disease states and immunological phenotypes. The classifier was reported to diagnose cytomegalovirus status with high specificity and sensitivity in both the original and validation cohorts. Most TCR sequences were observed very rarely across donors, whereas some public TCRs were present in many individuals. A few of the identified cytomegalovirus-associated TCR beta chains were confirmed in vitro to be specific for cytomegalovirus antigens. Subsequent analysis determined that TCRs grouped into clusters in the first cohort also showed a tendency toward co-occurrence across the roughly 130 validation repertoires, and 90% to 95% of cluster scores exceeded 0.

The donors were included in the validation cohort of over a hundred subjects, a group kept apart from the roughly 690-subject first cohort. Note on this clone: What antigen it recognizes has not been identified. Base qualities were left out, and no much larger clone turns up one base away.

Library method: the immunoSEQ multiplex PCR assay. Regarding the original processing steps: A statistical classification framework was built for diagnosing cytomegalovirus status from the catalog of TCR beta chain sequences. Not all clones reach the TCRdb copy of this immuneACCESS table, which keeps in-frame sequences only. Checked studies attribute under half of the gap to unresolved V genes and leave the rest unexplained. V and J calls and clone size are as listed in that table; D and trimming were resolved from the DNA. Counted in this sample were under 100,000 clones; around 82% of them appeared once. Together, the top ten hold 9% to 13% of the sample. Relative to germline, V is missing 3 bases and J is missing 6 bases, with 7 bases of the junction outside any gene match. The CDR3 numbers 15 residues from cysteine through phenylalanine. Here the CDR3 DNA is all that survives: 45 bases in frame from base 1. As encoded in the germline V gene (reference sequence), CDR1 is SGHNT while CDR2 is YYREEE.

Sequencing input: PBMCs. This chain is built from TRBV5-4 and TRBJ1-4; the junction holds 8 bases that match TRBD1. The TCR originated in a woman aged 18-29 years in good health and CMV-seropositive. Read as DNA, the sequence is TGTGCCAGCAGCTCAGATGGGACAGGTCATGAAAAACTGTTTTTT. Its protein reads: CASSSDGTGHEKLFF.